This TCR beta chain was sequenced for a study of blood T cells in healthy people across ages. The germline V gene has CDR1 SEHNR and CDR2 FQNEAQ (reference sequence). V gave up 3 bases and J gave up 8 bases; unmatched junction bases: 10. This CDR3 contains 16 residues. The use of a sample-barcoded 5' primer and a J-beta primer mix characterized a second PCR of about 7 to 12 cycles. Sequencing recovered at least 2.5 million CDR3-containing paired-end reads from each sample. TCRdb used MiXCR to reprocess the 5' RACE reads, holding one entry per CDR3 protein. The repertoire holds 1,300,000 or so distinct CDR3 sequences, roughly 59% seen once, with about 6.7% in the top ten.

The chain has TRBV7-9 and TRBJ1-2; 12 nucleotides align to TRBD1. The sequence was obtained from a man in his late teens or twenties in good health. Sequencing used blood. In DNA form, the CDR3 reads TGTGCCAGCAGCTTTTCCGGGACAGGGGGCTCTGGGGGCTACACCTTC. Amino acids: CASSFSGTGGSGGYTF.